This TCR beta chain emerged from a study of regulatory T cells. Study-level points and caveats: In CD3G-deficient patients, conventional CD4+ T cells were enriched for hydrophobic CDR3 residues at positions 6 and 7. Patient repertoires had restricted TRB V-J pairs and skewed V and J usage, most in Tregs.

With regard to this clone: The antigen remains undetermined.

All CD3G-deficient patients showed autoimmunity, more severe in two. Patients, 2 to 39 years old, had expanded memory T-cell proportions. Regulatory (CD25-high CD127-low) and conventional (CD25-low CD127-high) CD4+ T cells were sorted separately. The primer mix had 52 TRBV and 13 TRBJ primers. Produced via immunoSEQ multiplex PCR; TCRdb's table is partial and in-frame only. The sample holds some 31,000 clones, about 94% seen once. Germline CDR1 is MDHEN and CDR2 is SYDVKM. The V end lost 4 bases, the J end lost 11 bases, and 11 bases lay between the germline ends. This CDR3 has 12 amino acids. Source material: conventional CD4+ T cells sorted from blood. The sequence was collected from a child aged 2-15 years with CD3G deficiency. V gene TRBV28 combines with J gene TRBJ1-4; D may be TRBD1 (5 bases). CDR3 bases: TGTGCCAGCAGTTCCTTGCGGGGGAAACTGTTTTTT. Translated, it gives CASSSLRGKLFF.